These T cell receptor beta chains were read from a single sample in a study of control samples from healthy donors and cancer patients. The protocol was immunoSEQ multiplex PCR, while the TCRdb copy is restricted to in-frame clones and leaves out a portion. The sample lists about 51,000 clones, around nine tenths occurring once. Sequenced: PBMCs. All receptors derive from a man aged 50 to 60 with head and neck cancer. Each CDR3 is given with its conserved first and last residue.

CDR3 | J | V
CASSQGMGLAGWESRTDTQYF | TRBJ2-3 | TRBV4-1
CASSLGRQIGRADNEQFF | TRBJ2-1 | TRBV7-9
CASSPPTYEQYF | TRBJ2-7 | TRBV18
CASSVGSFKNTEAFF | TRBJ1-1 | TRBV9
CSVPTSGGGSDEQFF | TRBJ2-1 | TRBV29-1
CASGTGAIGANVLTF | TRBJ2-6 | TRBV28
CASSHSPYNEQFF | TRBJ2-1 | TRBV3-1/TRBV3-2
CASSRSGLSNQPQHF | TRBJ1-5 | TRBV6-6
CASSPIQGVGTDTQYF | TRBJ2-3 | TRBV27
CASSSKRGGLTDEQFF | TRBJ2-1 | TRBV21-1
CASSPGRTDTQYF | TRBJ2-3 | TRBV4-1
CASSSPGLGSSGELFF | TRBJ2-2 | TRBV11-2
CASTGAKTDTQYF | TRBJ2-3 | TRBV6-5
CASSSVGDSYEQYF | TRBJ2-7 | TRBV5-6
CASSLTPTAGGRGELFF | TRBJ2-2 | TRBV5-1
CASSQQLDNSPLHF | TRBJ1-6 | TRBV3-1/TRBV3-2
CASSRGVYGAKNIQYF | TRBJ2-4 | TRBV7-2
CASSQQGEYGYTF | TRBJ1-2 | TRBV4-2
CASSLVGGDTEAFF | TRBJ1-1 | TRBV7-6
CSACRESYNEQFF | TRBJ2-1 | TRBV29-1
CASSLVRSYEQYF | TRBJ2-7 | TRBV7-9
CASSLVRRVDNNYGYTF | TRBJ1-2 | TRBV11-2
CATSRTGAGANYGYTF | TRBJ1-2 | TRBV15
CASSGWARSSYNEQFF | TRBJ2-1 | TRBV2
CASSLSPPYEQYF | TRBJ2-7 | TRBV11-2
CASTAARQGSTDTQYF | TRBJ2-3 | TRBV19
CASRNTGVYEQYF | TRBJ2-7 | TRBV11-2